This note documents a single T cell receptor (beta chain) sequence. Looked up from germline, CDR1 is MNHEY and CDR2 is SVGAGI. The CDR3 covers 12 residues. The V gene lost 0 bases and the J gene lost 5 bases, with 5 bases spanning the gap. The method was immunoSEQ multiplex PCR; TCRdb's version includes in-frame clones alone and lacks a portion of them. The sample lists 95,000 or so clones; 74% were seen once. The data derive from a study of CD8 T cell repertoires and HIV-1 epitope variants. Whole-study context: Tested: three Gag epitope families, Nef HW9 and YT9. T cells were cultured for more than 9 days with cytokines added on days 3 and 7. 1M T cells were kept uncultured as a baseline.

The sample consisted of uncultured baseline CD8+ T cells from peripheral blood mononuclear cells (PBMCs). The sequence was collected from a male donor with HIV. The chain carries TRBV6-5 and TRBJ2-7, with no clear D. CDR3 sequence: CASSYSQNEQYF. The CDR3 nucleotides read TGTGCCAGCAGTTACTCGCAAAACGAGCAGTACTTC.